This T cell receptor (beta chain) was identified in a study of blood T cell repertoires in COVID-19. This CDR3 has 13 residues. CDR1 is SGHRS and CDR2 is YFSETQ in the germline V gene. V lost 4 bases and J lost 5, with 10 bases in between. Notes on this clone: Distinct nucleotide sequences in the sample also encode this CDR3.

Original data processing: Counts of nucleated cells, estimated from reference gene primer amplification, were obtained. Assay: immunoSEQ multiplex PCR; the TCRdb copy retains only in-frame clones and omits some. V and J calls and clone size follow that table, whereas D and trimming were derived from the DNA. The table records some 150,000 clones, about 88% of them present only once. This TCR was sampled from a man between 35 and 55 years old with acute or convalescent COVID-19. The V call is TRBV5-1, the J call TRBJ1-5; D is uncertain. Input material: peripheral blood. CDR3 region: CASSLLGDQPQHF. DNA for the CDR3: TGCGCCAGCAGCCTACTCGGGGATCAGCCCCAGCATTTT.